This T cell receptor beta chain is from a study of shared clonotypes between healthy human individuals. Naive CD8 cells lacked CD45RO, underwent positive selection for CCR7 and left out terminally differentiated effector memory CD45RA+ cells. The CDR3 loop spans 10 amino acids. The V end lost 4 bases, the J end lost 10 bases, and 8 bases lay between the germline ends. Germline V gene lookup returns CDR1 SQVTM and CDR2 ANQGSEA. Here immunoSEQ multiplex PCR was the method, and the copy in TCRdb shows in-frame clones only, minus some. The sample has about 2.1 million clones, 93% seen once. This sequence joins TRBV29-1 and TRBJ2-1; D possibly matches TRBD1 or TRBD2 (5 bases each). The sample comprised naive CD8+ T cells from PBMCs. The TCR was taken from a young man in good health. Some clones in this sample may be carry-over from other donors' samples. Here the CDR3 reads CSVGDGEQFF. CDR3 sequence (DNA): TGCAGCGTTGGGGACGGAGAGCAGTTCTTC.